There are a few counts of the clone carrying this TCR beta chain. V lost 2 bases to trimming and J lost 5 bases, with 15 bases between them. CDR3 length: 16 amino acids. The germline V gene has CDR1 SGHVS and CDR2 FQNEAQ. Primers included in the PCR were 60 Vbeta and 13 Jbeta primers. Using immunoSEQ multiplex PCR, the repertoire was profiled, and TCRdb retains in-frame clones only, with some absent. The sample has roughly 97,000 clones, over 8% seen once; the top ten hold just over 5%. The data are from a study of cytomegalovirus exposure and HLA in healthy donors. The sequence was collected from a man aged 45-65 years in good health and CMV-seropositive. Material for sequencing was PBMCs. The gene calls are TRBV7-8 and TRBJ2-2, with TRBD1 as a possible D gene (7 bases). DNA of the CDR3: TGTGCCAGCAGCTTACGGGCCCCAGGGGGGACCGGGGAGCTGTTTTTT. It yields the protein CASSLRAPGGTGELFF.